The clone carrying this T cell receptor (beta chain) was seen ten or more times. What it binds is not known. Scientists amplified the TCR beta CDR3 regions from RNA transcripts. First-round RT-PCR employed HTBI primers, with a second-round multiplex PCR after it. TCRdb independently ran MiXCR on the multiplex PCR reads; one entry per CDR3 protein. The sample lists over 200,000 distinct CDR3 sequences; around 30% were seen once. The V and J ends lost 3 bases and 3 bases, in that order; junction bases with no gene match: 5. The CDR3 covers 16 residues. The germline V gene encodes CDR1 SGHTA and CDR2 FQGNSA. The data were obtained in a study of Graves' ophthalmopathy and Graves' hyperthyroidism. Regarding the study as a whole: Discrimination between ophthalmopathy and stable hyperthyroidism by a 13-signature model showed nearly 90% sensitivity and 75% to 84% specificity.

This clonotype was sampled from a man aged 50 or older with Graves' ophthalmopathy. Sequenced material: peripheral blood. The chain couples TRBV7-2 to TRBJ2-4; 10 bases align to TRBD1. The CDR3 loop reads CASSFRQGAGKNIQYF. CDR3 sequence (DNA): TGTGCCAGCAGCTTTAGACAGGGGGCTGGCAAAAACATTCAGTACTTC.